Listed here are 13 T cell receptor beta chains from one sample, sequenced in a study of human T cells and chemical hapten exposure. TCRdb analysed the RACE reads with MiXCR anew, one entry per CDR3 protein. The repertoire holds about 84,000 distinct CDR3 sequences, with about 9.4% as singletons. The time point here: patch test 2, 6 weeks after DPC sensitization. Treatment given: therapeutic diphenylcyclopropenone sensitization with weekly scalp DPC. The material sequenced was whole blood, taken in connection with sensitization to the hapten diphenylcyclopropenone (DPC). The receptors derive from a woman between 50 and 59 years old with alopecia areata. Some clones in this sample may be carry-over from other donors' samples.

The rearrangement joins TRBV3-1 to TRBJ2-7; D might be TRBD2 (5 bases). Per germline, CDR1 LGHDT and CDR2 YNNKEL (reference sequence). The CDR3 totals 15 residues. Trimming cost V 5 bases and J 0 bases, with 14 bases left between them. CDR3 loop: CASSYAGASSYEQYF. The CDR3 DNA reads TGTGCCAGCAGCTACGCGGGTGCAAGCTCCTACGAGCAGTACTTC.

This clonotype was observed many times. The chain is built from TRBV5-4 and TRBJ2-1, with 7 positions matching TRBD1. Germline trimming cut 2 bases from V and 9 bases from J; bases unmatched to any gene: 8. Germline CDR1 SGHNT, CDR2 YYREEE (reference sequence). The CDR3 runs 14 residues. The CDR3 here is CASSFRQGMSEQFF. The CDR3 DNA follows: TGTGCCAGCAGCTTCAGACAGGGTATGTCTGAGCAGTTCTTC.

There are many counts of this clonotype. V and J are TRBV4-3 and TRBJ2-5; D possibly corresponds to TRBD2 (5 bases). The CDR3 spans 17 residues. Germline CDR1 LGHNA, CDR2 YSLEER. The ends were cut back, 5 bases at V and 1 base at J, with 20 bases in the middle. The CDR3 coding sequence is TGCGCCAGCAGCTTGAACCCTGTAGCGAATATCCAAGAGACCCAGTACTTC. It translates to CASSLNPVANIQETQYF.

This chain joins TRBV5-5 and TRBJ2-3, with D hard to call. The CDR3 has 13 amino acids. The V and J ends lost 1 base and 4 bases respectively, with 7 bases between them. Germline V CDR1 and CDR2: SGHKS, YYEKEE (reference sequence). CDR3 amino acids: CASSLTSADTQYF. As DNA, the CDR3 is TGTGCCAGCAGCTTGACGAGTGCAGATACGCAGTATTTT.

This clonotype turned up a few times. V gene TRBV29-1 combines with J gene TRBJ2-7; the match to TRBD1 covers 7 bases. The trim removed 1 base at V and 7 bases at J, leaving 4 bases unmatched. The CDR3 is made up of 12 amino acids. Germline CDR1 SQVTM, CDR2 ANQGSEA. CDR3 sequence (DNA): TGCAGCGTTGAAGCGACAGGGTTTGAGCAGTACTTC. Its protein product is CSVEATGFEQYF.

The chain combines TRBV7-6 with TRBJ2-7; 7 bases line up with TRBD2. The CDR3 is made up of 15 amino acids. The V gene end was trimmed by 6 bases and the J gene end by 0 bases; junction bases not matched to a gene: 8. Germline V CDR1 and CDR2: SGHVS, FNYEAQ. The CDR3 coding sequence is TGTGCCAGCAGACGCCAGGCTAGCGGCTCCTACGAGCAGTACTTC. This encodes CASRRQASGSYEQYF.

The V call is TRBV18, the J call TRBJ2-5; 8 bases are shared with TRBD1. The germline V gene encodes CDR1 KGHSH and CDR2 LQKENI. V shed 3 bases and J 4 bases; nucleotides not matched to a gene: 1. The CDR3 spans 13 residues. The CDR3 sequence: CASSPGQGETQYF. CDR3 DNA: TGTGCCAGCTCACCCGGACAGGGAGAGACCCAGTACTTC.

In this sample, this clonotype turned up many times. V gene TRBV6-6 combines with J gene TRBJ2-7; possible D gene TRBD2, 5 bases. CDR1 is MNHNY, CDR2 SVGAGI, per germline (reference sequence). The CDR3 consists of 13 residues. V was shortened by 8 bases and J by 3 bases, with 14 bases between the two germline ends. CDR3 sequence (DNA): TGTGCCAGCGCTAACGGGGTAAACTACGAGCAGTACTTC. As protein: CASANGVNYEQYF.

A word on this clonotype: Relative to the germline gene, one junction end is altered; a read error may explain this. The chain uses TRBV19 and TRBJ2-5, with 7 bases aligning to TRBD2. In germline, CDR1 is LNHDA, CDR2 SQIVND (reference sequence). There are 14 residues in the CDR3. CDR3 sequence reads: CVSSVGRGLETQYF. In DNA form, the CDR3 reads TGTGTCAGTAGTGTTGGGAGGGGCCTAGAGACCCAGTACTTC.

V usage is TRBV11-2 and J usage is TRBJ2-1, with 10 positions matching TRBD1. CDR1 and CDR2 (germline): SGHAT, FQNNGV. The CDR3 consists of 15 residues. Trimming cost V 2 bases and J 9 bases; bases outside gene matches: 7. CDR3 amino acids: CASSLRDRGSVEQFF. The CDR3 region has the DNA TGTGCCAGCAGCTTACGGGACAGGGGTTCGGTTGAGCAGTTCTTC.

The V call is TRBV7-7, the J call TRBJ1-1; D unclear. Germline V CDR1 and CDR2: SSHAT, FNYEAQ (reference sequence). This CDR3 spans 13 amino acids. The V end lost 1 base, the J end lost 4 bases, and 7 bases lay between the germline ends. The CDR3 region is CASSLVMGTEAFF. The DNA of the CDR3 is TGTGCCAGCAGCTTAGTAATGGGCACTGAAGCTTTCTTT.

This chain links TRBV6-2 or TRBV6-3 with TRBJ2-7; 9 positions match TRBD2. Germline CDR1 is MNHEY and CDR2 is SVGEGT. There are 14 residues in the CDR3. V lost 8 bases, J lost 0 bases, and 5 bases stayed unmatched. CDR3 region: CASETSGPSYEQYF. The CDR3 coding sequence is TGTGCCAGCGAAACTAGCGGGCCCTCCTACGAGCAGTACTTC.

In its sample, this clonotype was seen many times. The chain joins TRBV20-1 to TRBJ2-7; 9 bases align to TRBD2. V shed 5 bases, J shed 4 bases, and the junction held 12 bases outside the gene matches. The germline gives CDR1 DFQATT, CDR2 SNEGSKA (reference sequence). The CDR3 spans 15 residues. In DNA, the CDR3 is TGCAGTGCTCTCCCGGCTCTAGCGGGGATGTACGAGCAGTACTTC. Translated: CSALPALAGMYEQYF.